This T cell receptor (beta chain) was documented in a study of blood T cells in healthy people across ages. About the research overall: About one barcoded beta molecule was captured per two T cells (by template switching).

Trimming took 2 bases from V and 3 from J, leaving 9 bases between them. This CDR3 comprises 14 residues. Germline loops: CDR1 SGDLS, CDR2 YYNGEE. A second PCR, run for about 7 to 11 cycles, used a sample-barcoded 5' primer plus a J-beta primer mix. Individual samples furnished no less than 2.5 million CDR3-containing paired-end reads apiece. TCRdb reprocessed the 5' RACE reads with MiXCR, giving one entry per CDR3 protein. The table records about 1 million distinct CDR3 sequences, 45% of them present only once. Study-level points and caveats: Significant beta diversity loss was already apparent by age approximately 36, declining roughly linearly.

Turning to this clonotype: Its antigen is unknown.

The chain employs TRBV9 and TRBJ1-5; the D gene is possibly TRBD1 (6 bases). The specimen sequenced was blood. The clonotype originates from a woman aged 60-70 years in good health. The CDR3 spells CASSVGTHNQPQHF. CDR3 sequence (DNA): TGTGCCAGCAGCGTGGGGACACACAATCAGCCCCAGCATTTT.